Presented here are 16 T cell receptor beta chains from one specimen sequenced in a study of T cell responses to AZD1222 COVID-19 vaccine. Clones were read by immunoSEQ multiplex PCR, and TCRdb kept only the in-frame ones, dropping some. Among 50,000 to 65,000 clones listed, 70% to 90% were seen once. Sequences were derived from peripheral blood, sampled on day 0 of AZD1222 vaccination. The receptors derive from an adult in good health.

V is TRBV4-2 and J is TRBJ1-6, with unresolved D. Trimming left V 0 bases short and J 7 bases short, with 7 bases between. Per germline, CDR1 LGHNA and CDR2 YNFKEQ. The CDR3 consists of 14 residues. The CDR3 region has the DNA TGTGCCAGCAGCCAAGATATGGGGAATTCACCCCTCCACTTT. Encoded protein: CASSQDMGNSPLHF.

The chain employs TRBV9 and TRBJ1-3; the D gene is possibly TRBD1 (5 bases). This CDR3 has 17 residues. Germline loops: CDR1 SGDLS, CDR2 YYNGEE. The V end lost 0 bases, the J end lost 0 bases, and 13 bases lay between the germline ends. This chain's CDR3 is CASSVGQGPGSGNTIYF. CDR3 DNA: TGTGCCAGCAGCGTAGGTCAGGGACCGGGCTCTGGAAACACCATATATTTT.

This clone was counted a single time. The chain is built from TRBV2 and TRBJ2-1; 8 bases match TRBD2. The germline CDR1 and CDR2 sequences are SNHLY and FYNNEI. Trimming took 2 bases from V and 4 from J; bases not matched to a gene: 7. CDR3 size: 16 residues. CDR3 DNA: TGTGCCAGCAGTGAATATTTGACTAGCGAGTACAATGAGCAGTTCTTC. Translation: CASSEYLTSEYNEQFF.

This clone was counted a single time. The chain recombines TRBV5-6 with TRBJ1-2, with D possibly matching TRBD1 (6 bases). CDR3 length: 14 amino acids. The V and J ends lost 4 bases and 3 bases respectively, with 13 bases between them. CDR1 is SGHDT and CDR2 is YYEEEE in the germline V gene. The CDR3 reads CASSARDNDYGYTF. The CDR3 region has the DNA TGTGCCAGCAGCGCCCGGGACAACGACTATGGCTACACCTTC.

V and J are TRBV5-5 and TRBJ2-5; D is uncertain. Trimming cost V 0 bases and J 1 base, with 7 bases left between them. Germline assignment: CDR1 SGHKS and CDR2 YYEKEE (reference sequence). The CDR3 extends over 14 amino acids. The CDR3 coding sequence is TGTGCCAGCAGCTTGGGACTTCTCCAAGAGACCCAGTACTTC. Residues: CASSLGLLQETQYF.

The chain uses TRBV5-6 and TRBJ1-2; D is possibly TRBD1 (6 bases). With 0 bases removed from V and 8 bases from J, the gap between germline ends came to 14 bases. From germline, CDR1 is SGHDT and CDR2 YYEEEE. There are 14 residues in the CDR3. The CDR3 nucleotides read TGTGCCAGCAGCTTGGATGGGGGGGCTCAGGGCTACACCTTC. Amino acids: CASSLDGGAQGYTF.

The chain combines TRBV29-1 with TRBJ2-3; the D gene is possibly TRBD2 (6 bases). Deletions cut 7 bases from V and 1 base from J, with 9 bases between. There are 12 residues in the CDR3. Germline V gene sequence: CDR1 SQVTM, CDR2 ANQGSEA. In nucleotides, the CDR3 is TGCAGCGGGGAGGCTCGCACAGATACGCAGTATTTT. Protein product: CSGEARTDTQYF.

V gene TRBV27 combines with J gene TRBJ1-1, with 7 bases that match TRBD1. Unmatched junction bases numbered 8, after V lost 5 bases and J lost 5 bases. There are 14 residues in the CDR3. The germline gives CDR1 MNHEY, CDR2 SMNVEV (reference sequence). The CDR3 coding sequence is TGTGCCAGCAGTCTCCGACAGGGTGTTACTGAAGCTTTCTTT. This translates into CASSLRQGVTEAFF.

This chain uses TRBV10-3 with TRBJ2-3, with a possible D match to TRBD1 (5 bases). V was shortened by 3 bases and J by 8 bases, with 12 bases between the two germline ends. The V gene's germline CDR1 is ENHRY and CDR2 SYGVKD. The CDR3 spans 13 residues. For the CDR3, the DNA is TGTGCCATCAGTGAACAGGAGAGTGGTACGCAGTATTTT. Translated, it gives CAISEQESGTQYF.

This sequence joins TRBV11-3 and TRBJ1-6, with a possible D match to TRBD1 (5 bases). Per the germline V gene, CDR1 is SGHNT and CDR2 is YENEEA. The CDR3 spans 13 residues. The V end lost 1 base, the J end lost 8 bases, and 6 bases lay between the germline ends. The CDR3 is CASSLGGDSPLHF. The CDR3 DNA follows: TGTGCCAGCAGCTTAGGGGGGGATTCACCCCTCCACTTT.

This clone was found a few times. The chain uses TRBV28 and TRBJ1-2, with D uncertain. The CDR3 runs 13 residues. Germline-derived CDR1 and CDR2 are MDHEN and SYDVKM. V lost 6 bases and J 5 bases, leaving 13 bases between the germline ends. This CDR3 reads CASSPDLQYGYTF. DNA of the CDR3: TGTGCCAGCAGCCCAGACTTACAGTATGGCTACACCTTC.

The rearrangement links TRBV19 to TRBJ1-1, with TRBD1 as a possible D gene (6 bases). The CDR3 is made up of 16 amino acids. V shed 5 bases and J shed 0 bases, with 16 bases lying between them. CDR1 is LNHDA and CDR2 is SQIVND in the germline V gene (reference sequence). The CDR3 DNA sequence: TGTGCCAGTAGTCTTGGACAGCGAGAGGTGAACACTGAAGCTTTCTTT. Residues: CASSLGQREVNTEAFF. The full variable domain, completed using reference TRBV19 and TRBJ1-1, is DGGITQSPKYLFRKEGQNVTLSCEQNLNHDAMYWYRQDPGQGLRLIYYSQIVNDFQKGDIAEGYSVSREKKESFPLTVTSAQKNPTAFYLCASSLGQREVNTEAFFGQGTRLTVV.

The table lists this clone with a count of one. The chain joins TRBV7-6 to TRBJ2-2; D remains unclear. Germline V gene lookup returns CDR1 SGHVS and CDR2 FNYEAQ. CDR3 length equals 16 residues. Trimming cost V 5 bases and J 2 bases, with 15 bases left between them. The CDR3 reads CASSPQAQSNTGELFF. As DNA, the CDR3 is TGTGCCAGCAGCCCCCAAGCCCAGAGTAACACCGGGGAGCTGTTTTTT.

The chain carries TRBV5-8 and TRBJ1-2; 8 nucleotides align to TRBD1. The CDR3 totals 14 residues. Germline CDR1 is SGHTS and CDR2 is YDEGEE. The junction had 8 bases not matched to a gene; V was cut back by 2 bases and J by 8 bases. CDR3 protein: CASSLQGELRGYTF. The CDR3 nucleotides read TGTGCCAGCAGCTTACAGGGGGAGCTGAGAGGCTACACCTTC.

The gene calls are TRBV5-6 and TRBJ2-7; the D is unclear. The V end was cut by 2 bases, the J end by 2 bases, with 11 bases between. Germline CDR1 and CDR2: SGHDT and YYEEEE. CDR3 length: 14 residues. CDR3 in amino acids: CASSFVGSTYEQYF. For the CDR3, the DNA is TGTGCCAGCAGCTTCGTGGGTAGCACCTACGAGCAGTACTTC.

For the CDR3, the DNA is TGTGCCAGCAGCTTAATGGGGGCTGGAGATACGCAGTATTTT. It is translated as CASSLMGAGDTQYF. V usage is TRBV11-2 and J usage is TRBJ2-3; TRBD1 might be the D (6 bases). Germline CDR1 reads SGHAT; CDR2 reads FQNNGV. The V end lost 2 bases, the J end lost 5 bases, and 11 bases lay between the germline ends. The CDR3 has 14 residues.